Listed here are 30 T cell receptor beta chains from one sample, sequenced in a study of blood T cell repertoires in COVID-19. Method: immunoSEQ multiplex PCR; TCRdb's copy keeps in-frame clones and lacks some. This sample has about 56,000 clones, with nearly 90% found just once. The sample consisted of peripheral blood. These receptors all come from a woman in her sixties with COVID-19, enrolled during active disease.

The chain recombines TRBV7-2 with TRBJ1-2; 7 bases are shared with TRBD1. The CDR3 consists of 14 residues. Germline V gene sequence: CDR1 SGHTA, CDR2 FQGNSA. V shed 5 bases and J 7 bases; nucleotides not matched to a gene: 10. CDR3 sequence (DNA): TGTGCCAGCAGCCCCGGGACAGTAACTGGTGGCTACACCTTC. It is translated as CASSPGTVTGGYTF.

The V and J genes are TRBV4-3 and TRBJ2-2; the D gene is possibly TRBD1 (5 bases). CDR1 and CDR2 from the germline V gene are LGHNA and YSLEER. V was cut by 0 bases and J by 0 bases, with 8 bases left in between. The CDR3 consists of 16 residues. CDR3 sequence (DNA): TGCGCCAGCAGCCAAGATAGCAGGGCGAACACCGGGGAGCTGTTTTTT. Amino acid sequence: CASSQDSRANTGELFF.

The chain uses TRBV6-2 or TRBV6-3 and TRBJ2-7; TRBD1 matches at 10 bases. Per germline, CDR1 MNHEY and CDR2 SVGEGT. J was trimmed by 2 bases and V by 2 bases; bases with no gene match: 6. The CDR3 extends over 16 amino acids. The CDR3 nucleotides read TGTGCCAGCAGTTACCGACAGGGGGCTGTAACCTACGAGCAGTACTTC. This sequence encodes CASSYRQGAVTYEQYF.

The chain uses TRBV2 and TRBJ2-5, with D hard to call. The length of the CDR3 is 14 residues. Trimming left V 0 bases short and J 5 bases short, with 10 bases between. CDR1 and CDR2 from the germline V gene are SNHLY and FYNNEI. The CDR3 DNA reads TGTGCCAGCAGTGAAGCTAGTTTTCTGGAGACCCAGTACTTC. This gives the protein CASSEASFLETQYF.

The rearrangement uses TRBV5-4 and TRBJ2-2, with a tentative D call TRBD2 (5 bases). The CDR3 totals 12 residues. CDR1 is SGHNT and CDR2 is YYREEE in the germline V gene (reference sequence). V was shortened by 2 bases and J by 7 bases, with 6 bases between the two germline ends. The CDR3 loop reads CASSFGGGELFF. In nucleotides, the CDR3 is TGTGCCAGCAGCTTCGGAGGCGGGGAGCTGTTTTTT.

The V call is TRBV15, the J call TRBJ2-2; D is possibly TRBD2 (5 bases). Trimming pared 1 base from V and 6 bases from J, leaving 9 bases between. The length of the CDR3 is 14 residues. CDR1 is LNHNV, CDR2 YYDKDF, per germline (reference sequence). As DNA, the CDR3 is TGTGCCACCAGCAGAGGACTGGAGGCCGGGGAGCTGTTTTTT. Encoded protein: CATSRGLEAGELFF.

The chain is built from TRBV7-2 and TRBJ2-1; 7 bases match TRBD2. Germline lookup yields CDR1 SGHTA and CDR2 FQGNSA. The ends lost 1 base at V and 5 bases at J; junction bases unmatched: 5. This CDR3 has 15 residues. CDR3 nucleotide sequence: TGTGCCAGCAGCTTAGTAAGCGGGGAGGACAATGAGCAGTTCTTC. Protein: CASSLVSGEDNEQFF.

The J gene is TRBJ2-2, the V gene TRBV29-1; 7 nucleotides match TRBD2. V lost 4 bases, J lost 1 base, and 3 bases stayed unmatched. The CDR3 has 14 amino acids. The germline V gene has CDR1 SQVTM and CDR2 ANQGSEA. The CDR3 is CSVATSWNTGELFF. The CDR3 DNA sequence: TGCAGCGTTGCGACTAGCTGGAACACCGGGGAGCTGTTTTTT.

This clone was recorded only once. This sequence joins TRBV27 and TRBJ1-6; 8 bases agree with TRBD1. The CDR3 is 18 amino acids. The germline V gene encodes CDR1 MNHEY and CDR2 SMNVEV (reference sequence). The V and J ends lost 6 bases and 4 bases, in that order; junction bases with no gene match: 14. CDR3 sequence (DNA): TGTGCCAGCAGCCCTCAGGGGGCTGGGGGGCCGTATAATTCACCCCTCCACTTT. This sequence encodes CASSPQGAGGPYNSPLHF.

J is TRBJ2-1 and V is TRBV19; 11 bases map to TRBD1. V gave up 10 bases and J gave up 8 bases; unmatched junction bases: 10. Germline V gene sequence: CDR1 LNHDA, CDR2 SQIVND (reference sequence). This CDR3 is built from 14 residues. In DNA form, the CDR3 reads TGTGCCACACGTACCGGGACAGGGGGAGATGAGCAGTTCTTC. It translates to CATRTGTGGDEQFF.

This clone occurred once. This sequence joins TRBV5-6 and TRBJ2-7; perhaps TRBD1 as D (7 bases). V lost 4 bases and J 7 bases, leaving 12 bases between the germline ends. The CDR3 spans 12 residues. Germline V gives CDR1 SGHDT, CDR2 YYEEEE. CDR3 sequence reads: CASSLRGEEQYF. As DNA, the CDR3 is TGTGCCAGCAGCCTCAGGGGGGAGGAGCAGTACTTC.

The chain couples TRBV2 to TRBJ1-2; D might be TRBD1 (5 bases). Trimming left V 8 bases short and J 0 bases short, with 10 bases between. The CDR3 spans 13 residues. Germline V gene lookup returns CDR1 SNHLY and CDR2 FYNNEI. The CDR3 protein is CASSQGTNYGYTF. In nucleotides, the CDR3 is TGTGCCAGCTCCCAGGGAACTAACTATGGCTACACCTTC.

The rearrangement joins TRBV11-2 to TRBJ1-2, with D possibly matching TRBD1 (5 bases). The V end was cut by 0 bases, the J end by 8 bases, with 10 bases between. This CDR3 is built from 13 residues. Germline lookup yields CDR1 SGHAT and CDR2 FQNNGV. CDR3 loop: CASSLEGTAGYTF. The CDR3 bases are TGTGCCAGCAGCTTAGAAGGGACTGCAGGCTACACCTTC.

This clone was found once. The CDR3 reads CASRGQVGQETQYF. In DNA, the CDR3 is TGTGCCAGTAGGGGACAGGTTGGTCAAGAGACCCAGTACTTC. The chain uses TRBV19 and TRBJ2-5; 8 bases line up with TRBD1. The CDR3 extends over 14 amino acids. Germline V gene lookup returns CDR1 LNHDA and CDR2 SQIVND (reference sequence). V gave up 6 bases and J gave up 2 bases; unmatched junction bases: 5.

The rearrangement links TRBV5-6 to TRBJ2-6; the D gene is possibly TRBD1 (6 bases). V was pared by 4 bases and J by 3 bases, with 20 bases between. Germline values: CDR1 SGHDT, CDR2 YYEEEE. The length of the CDR3 is 18 residues. The CDR3 is CASSRRTGLSSGANVLTF. In DNA, the CDR3 is TGTGCCAGCAGCAGACGAACAGGGCTGTCGAGTGGGGCCAACGTCCTGACTTTC.

This chain uses TRBV6-2 or TRBV6-3 with TRBJ2-7; 8 bases are a match to TRBD1. This CDR3 has 15 amino acids. Germline values: CDR1 MNHEY, CDR2 SVGEGT. The junction had 4 bases not matched to a gene; V was cut back by 0 bases and J by 3 bases. Here the CDR3 reads CASSYSRDRNYEQYF. The CDR3 region has the DNA TGTGCCAGCAGTTACTCCCGGGACAGGAACTACGAGCAGTACTTC.

The chain combines TRBV10-3 with TRBJ2-1; 7 bases line up with TRBD2. The CDR3 spans 15 residues. Germline loops: CDR1 ENHRY, CDR2 SYGVKD. V shed 4 bases and J 2 bases; nucleotides not matched to a gene: 5. CDR3 in DNA: TGTGCCATCAGTGCCCGAGCGGGGACCTACAATGAGCAGTTCTTC. Protein product: CAISARAGTYNEQFF.

The chain has TRBV15 and TRBJ1-2, with D possibly being TRBD1 (6 bases). V was trimmed by 0 bases and J by 7 bases, leaving 15 bases between them. The CDR3 spans 15 residues. Germline-derived CDR1 and CDR2 are LNHNV and YYDKDF (reference sequence). DNA of the CDR3: TGTGCCACCAGCAGAGATTCAGTGACAGGTTTTGGCTACACCTTC. It encodes CATSRDSVTGFGYTF.

The V gene is TRBV5-1, the J gene TRBJ1-1; no definite D call. Trimming left V 4 bases short and J 1 base short, with 14 bases between. The germline V gene has CDR1 SGHRS and CDR2 YFSETQ. CDR3 length equals 15 residues. Here the CDR3 reads CASSIVGVSNTEAFF. CDR3 in DNA: TGCGCCAGCAGCATTGTTGGAGTCTCGAACACTGAAGCTTTCTTT.

CDR3 nucleotides: TGTGCCTGGAGTGGGTACCTAGCGGGGGCGAACTCCTACGAGCAGTACTTC. Amino acids: CAWSGYLAGANSYEQYF. The chain has TRBV30 and TRBJ2-7; 10 nucleotides line up with TRBD2. This CDR3 spans 17 amino acids. Trimming cost V 1 base and J 0 bases; bases outside gene matches: 9. The germline gives CDR1 GTSNPN, CDR2 SVGIG (reference sequence).

The chain recombines TRBV6-1 with TRBJ1-3, with unresolved D. Germline V lookup: CDR1 MNHNS, CDR2 SASEGT. There are 16 residues in the CDR3. Trimming took off 0 bases at V and 4 bases at J, with 13 bases between the two ends. CDR3 DNA sequence: TGTGCCAGCAGTGAAGCGCCGGAGGGCAAAGGAAACACCATATATTTT. Amino acids: CASSEAPEGKGNTIYF.

The chain has TRBV19 and TRBJ1-2; 7 positions match TRBD1. Germline-derived CDR1 and CDR2 are LNHDA and SQIVND (reference sequence). This CDR3 is built from 14 residues. V was clipped by 8 bases and J by 4 bases; unmatched bases: 10. The CDR3 region is CASLPLRDSYGYTF. In DNA, the CDR3 is TGTGCCAGTTTGCCTCTTCGGGACAGCTATGGCTACACCTTC. Full variable domain (missing parts from reference TRBV19 and TRBJ1-2): DGGITQSPKYLFRKEGQNVTLSCEQNLNHDAMYWYRQDPGQGLRLIYYSQIVNDFQKGDIAEGYSVSREKKESFPLTVTSAQKNPTAFYLCASLPLRDSYGYTFGSGTRLTVV.

V gene TRBV6-5 combines with J gene TRBJ1-5; 8 nucleotides match TRBD1. The trim removed 5 bases at V and 4 bases at J, leaving 10 bases unmatched. In germline, CDR1 is MNHEY, CDR2 SVGAGI. This CDR3 has 16 amino acids. CDR3 in amino acids: CASSNYGTGTNQPQHF. In nucleotides, the CDR3 is TGTGCCAGCAGTAACTACGGGACAGGTACGAATCAGCCCCAGCATTTT.

The V and J genes are TRBV14 and TRBJ2-7; D perhaps matches TRBD2 (5 bases). The V gene's germline CDR1 is SGHDN and CDR2 FVKESK. The CDR3 loop spans 15 amino acids. Trimming stripped 3 bases from V and 3 bases from J, with 15 bases between. CDR3 nucleotide sequence: TGTGCCAGCAGCCATGAGGCCCCCGGGGACTACGAGCAGTACTTC. It yields the protein CASSHEAPGDYEQYF.

The J gene is TRBJ2-5, the V gene TRBV6-2 or TRBV6-3; no clear D gene. CDR3 length equals 12 residues. Germline-derived CDR1 and CDR2 are MNHEY and SVGEGT. Trimming pared 2 bases from V and 2 bases from J, leaving 3 bases between. The CDR3 DNA is TGTGCCAGCAGTTACCCTCAAGAGACCCAGTACTTC. This encodes CASSYPQETQYF.

The chain carries TRBV4-3 and TRBJ1-6; D remains ambiguous. Trimming removed 1 base at V and 8 bases at J, with 9 bases between. The CDR3 has 14 amino acids. The germline gives CDR1 LGHNA, CDR2 YSLEER. The DNA for the CDR3 is TGCGCCAGCAGCCAAGGGCAGTTGGATTCACCCCTCCACTTT. The encoded protein is CASSQGQLDSPLHF.

The rearrangement joins TRBV7-9 to TRBJ2-2; 9 nucleotides align to TRBD1. This CDR3 has 15 residues. With 5 bases clipped from V and 7 bases from J, the junction kept 8 bases outside the gene matches. The germline V gene encodes CDR1 SEHNR and CDR2 FQNEAQ (reference sequence). CDR3: CASSRRDRVGGELFF. The CDR3 nucleotides read TGTGCCAGCAGCCGACGGGACAGGGTAGGCGGGGAGCTGTTTTTT. Drawing the rest from reference TRBV7-9 and TRBJ2-2, the complete variable domain is DTGVSQNPRHKITKRGQNVTFRCDPISEHNRLYWYRQTLGQGPEFLTYFQNEAQLEKSRLLSDRFSAERPKGSFSTLEIQRTEQGDSAMYLCASSRRDRVGGELFFGEGSRLTVL.

The rearrangement links TRBV3-1 (or the pseudogene TRBV3-2) to TRBJ2-5; 9 nucleotides line up with TRBD2. The CDR3 runs 16 residues. From germline, CDR1 is LGHDT and CDR2 YNNKEL (reference sequence). Germline trimming cut 5 bases from V and 4 bases from J; bases unmatched to any gene: 11. The DNA for the CDR3 is TGTGCCAGCAGCACCTTAGCGGGAGTAACGGGAGAGACCCAGTACTTC. Translated, it gives CASSTLAGVTGETQYF.

V gene TRBV6-5 combines with J gene TRBJ1-2; 9 nucleotides align to TRBD1. The CDR3 loop spans 14 amino acids. J gave up 5 bases and V 10 bases, and 11 bases lay outside the gene matches. Looked up from germline, CDR1 is MNHEY and CDR2 is SVGAGI. CDR3 bases: TGTGCCATTCGTGGGACAGGGCTGGGTTATGGCTACACCTTC. Encoded protein: CAIRGTGLGYGYTF.

This chain joins TRBV7-7 and TRBJ2-5, with D possibly matching TRBD2 (5 bases). The ends were cut back, 6 bases at V and 2 bases at J, with 22 bases in the middle. From germline, CDR1 is SSHAT and CDR2 FNYEAQ (reference sequence). The CDR3 length is 17 residues. The CDR3 region is CASSWNYIIGEQETQYF. The CDR3 DNA is TGTGCCAGCAGTTGGAATTACATCATCGGGGAACAAGAGACCCAGTACTTC.